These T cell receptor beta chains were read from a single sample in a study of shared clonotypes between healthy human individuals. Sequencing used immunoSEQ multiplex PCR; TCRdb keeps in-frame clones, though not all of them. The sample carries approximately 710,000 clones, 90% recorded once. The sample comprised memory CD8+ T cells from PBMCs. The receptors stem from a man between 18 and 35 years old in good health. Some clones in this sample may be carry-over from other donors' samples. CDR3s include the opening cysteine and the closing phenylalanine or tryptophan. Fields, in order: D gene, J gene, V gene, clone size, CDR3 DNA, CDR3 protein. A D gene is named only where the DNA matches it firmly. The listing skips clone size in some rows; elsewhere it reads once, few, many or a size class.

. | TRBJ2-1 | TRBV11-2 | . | TGTGCCAGCAGCTCCAGGAACTACAATGAGCAGTTCTTC | CASSSRNYNEQFF
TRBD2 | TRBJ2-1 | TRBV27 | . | TGTGCCAGCTGGGGACTAGCGGGAGCCTGGGAGCAGTTCTTC | CASWGLAGAWEQFF
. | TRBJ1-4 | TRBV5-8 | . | TGTGCCAGCAGCTTGCGACAGATTAATGAAAAACTGTTTTTT | CASSLRQINEKLFF
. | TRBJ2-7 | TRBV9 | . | TGTGCCAGCAACGGGGGGCAAGCCTACGAGCAGTACTTC | CASNGGQAYEQYF
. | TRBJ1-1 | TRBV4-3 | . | TGCGCCAGCAGCCAAGGGGGCCCGGCAGACCTTCTGGTTGAAGCTTTCTTT | CASSQGGPADLLVEAFF
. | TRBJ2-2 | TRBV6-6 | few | TGTGCCACCGAGGGACTTCACGGGGAGCTGTTTTTT | CATEGLHGELFF
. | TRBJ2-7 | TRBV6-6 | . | TGTGCCAGCAGTTACTCCACGTTCTACGAGCAGTACTTC | CASSYSTFYEQYF
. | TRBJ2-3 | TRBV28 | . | TGTGCCAGCAGTTTATACCAGGATACGCAGTATTTT | CASSLYQDTQYF
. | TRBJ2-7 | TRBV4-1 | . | TGCGCCAGCAGCCAAGATCCGGCAGGGAGAGACGAGCAGTACTTC | CASSQDPAGRDEQYF
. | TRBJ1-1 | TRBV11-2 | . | TGTGCCAGCAGCCCCAGGGTGTGGAGCACTGAAGCTTTCTTT | CASSPRVWSTEAFF
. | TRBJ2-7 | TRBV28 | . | TGTGCCAGCAGTTTATCACAGGGCCCAGCGATTGAGCAGTACTTC | CASSLSQGPAIEQYF
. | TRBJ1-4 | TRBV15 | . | TGTGCCACCAGCAGAGGGTGGGAAAAACTGTTTTTT | CATSRGWEKLFF
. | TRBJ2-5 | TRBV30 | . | TGTGCCTGGAGTGCCCCGGACATCCAAGAGACCCAGTACTTC | CAWSAPDIQETQYF
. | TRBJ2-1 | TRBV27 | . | TGTGCCAGCAGTCCAAAATTGCGACAGGATGAGCAGTTCTTC | CASSPKLRQDEQFF
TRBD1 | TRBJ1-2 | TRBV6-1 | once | TGTGCCAGCAGGATTGGGACAGGGGACGACTATGGCTACACCTTC | CASRIGTGDDYGYTF
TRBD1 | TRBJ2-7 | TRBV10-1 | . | TGCGCCAGCAGTGAAAAGACAGGGTTCCACGAGCAGTACTTC | CASSEKTGFHEQYF
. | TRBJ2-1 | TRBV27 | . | TGTGCCAGCAGTTTGAGGGCAGGCCACTACAATGAGCAGTTCTTC | CASSLRAGHYNEQFF
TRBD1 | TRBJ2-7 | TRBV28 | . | TGTGCCAGCAGTTCCCGGACAGGGTCGCGCGAGCAGTACTTC | CASSSRTGSREQYF
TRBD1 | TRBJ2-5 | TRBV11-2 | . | TGTGCCAGCAGCTTAACAGGGGGCGCGGAGACCCAGTACTTC | CASSLTGGAETQYF
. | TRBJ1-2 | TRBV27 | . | TGTGCCAGCAGTTCATATCGAGCTCAGAGGGGCTACACCTTC | CASSSYRAQRGYTF
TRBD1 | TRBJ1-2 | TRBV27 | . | TGTGCCAGCAGTTTATTTCCCGACAGGGGTTTAGGCTACACCTTC | CASSLFPDRGLGYTF
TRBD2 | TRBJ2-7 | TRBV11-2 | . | TGTGCCAGCGCCACGGGAGCTAGCGGGTTGTACGAGCAGTACTTC | CASATGASGLYEQYF
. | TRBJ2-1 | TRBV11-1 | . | TGTGCCAGCAGTCACAGGGATTATACCTACAATGAGCAGTTCTTC | CASSHRDYTYNEQFF
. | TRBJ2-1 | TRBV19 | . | TGTGCCAGTAGTATAGGTTTTGTGGGCCTCGACTTTTACAATGAGCAGTTCTTC | CASSIGFVGLDFYNEQFF
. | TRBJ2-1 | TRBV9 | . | TGTGCCAGCAGCGTAGTAGGCAGCTACAATGAGCAGTTCTTC | CASSVVGSYNEQFF
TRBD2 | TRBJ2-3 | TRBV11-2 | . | TGTGCCAGCAGACTAGCGGCCCTTGACAATACGCAGTATTTT | CASRLAALDNTQYF
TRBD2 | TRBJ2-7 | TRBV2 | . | TGTGCCAGCAGTGACACGGCTAGCGGGACCTACGAGCAGTACTTC | CASSDTASGTYEQYF
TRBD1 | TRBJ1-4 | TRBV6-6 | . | TGTGCCAGCAACGGACAGGGCGGATTTGAAAAACTGTTTTTT | CASNGQGGFEKLFF
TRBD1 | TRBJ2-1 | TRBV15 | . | TGTGCCACCGGCCAGGGGGCAACCTACAATGAGCAGTTCTTC | CATGQGATYNEQFF
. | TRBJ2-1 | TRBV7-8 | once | TGTGCCAGCGGCTACGGATACAACTCCTACAATGAGCAGTTCTTC | CASGYGYNSYNEQFF
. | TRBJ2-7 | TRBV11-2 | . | TGTGCCAGCAGCCAAGCATCCTACGAGCAGTACTTC | CASSQASYEQYF
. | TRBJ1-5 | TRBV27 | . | TGTGCCAGCAGTGGGTACGGCCTGGGTCAGCCCCAGCATTTT | CASSGYGLGQPQHF
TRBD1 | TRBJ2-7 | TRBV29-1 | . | TGCAGCGTTGAAGAGTTTGTCCGGACAGGGTACGAGCAGTACTTC | CSVEEFVRTGYEQYF
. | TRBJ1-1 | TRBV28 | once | TGTGCCAGCAGTGCCGGGTGGAAAGCTTTCTTT | CASSAGWKAFF
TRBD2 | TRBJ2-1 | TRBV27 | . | TGTGCCAGCAGTTTATCGACTAGCGGATACAATGAGCAGTTCTTC | CASSLSTSGYNEQFF
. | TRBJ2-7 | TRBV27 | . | TGTGCCAGCAGTTTATACGAGGGTTTCGAGCAGTACTTC | CASSLYEGFEQYF
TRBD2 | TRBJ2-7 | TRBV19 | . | TGTGCCAGTAGCCCCCGGGCGGGAGGCTACGAGCAGTACTTC | CASSPRAGGYEQYF
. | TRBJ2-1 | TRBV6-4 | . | TGTGCCAGCAGCCCTCTAGTAGGCGGCGGTTACAATGAGCAGTTCTTC | CASSPLVGGGYNEQFF
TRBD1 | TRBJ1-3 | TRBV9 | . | TGTGCCAGCAGCCCTGGGACAGGCTCTGGAAACACCATATATTTT | CASSPGTGSGNTIYF
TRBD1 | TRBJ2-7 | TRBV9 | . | TGTGCCAGCAGCGTCCTCGACAGGGCTGCCTCCTACGAGCAGTACTTC | CASSVLDRAASYEQYF
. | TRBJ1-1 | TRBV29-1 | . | TGCAGCGTTGAAGATCAAGGGACACCCAACACTGAAGCTTTCTTT | CSVEDQGTPNTEAFF
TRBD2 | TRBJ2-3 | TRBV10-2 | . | TGCGCCAGCAGTGAGAATGAACTAGCGGGGCTCACAGATACGCAGTATTTT | CASSENELAGLTDTQYF
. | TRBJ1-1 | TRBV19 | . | TGTGCCAGTAGTCTCCGGGGCCCGAACACTGAAGCTTTCTTT | CASSLRGPNTEAFF
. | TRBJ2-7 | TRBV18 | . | TGTGCCAGCTCACCCGCGGGTTCCTACGAGCAGTACTTC | CASSPAGSYEQYF
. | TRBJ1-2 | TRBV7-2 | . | TGTGCCAGCAGCTGGGACCCCATGGCCCACTATGGCTACACCTTC | CASSWDPMAHYGYTF
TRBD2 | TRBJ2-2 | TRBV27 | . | TGTGCCAGCAATAAACTAGCGGCGAACACCGGGGAGCTGTTTTTT | CASNKLAANTGELFF
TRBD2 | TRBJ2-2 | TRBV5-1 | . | TGCGCCAGCAGCCCCCCGACTAGCGGCACCGGGGAGCTGTTTTTT | CASSPPTSGTGELFF
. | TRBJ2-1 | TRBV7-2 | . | TGTGCCAGCAGCTCCCGGGACTTAGCCTATGAGGAGCAGTTCTTC | CASSSRDLAYEEQFF
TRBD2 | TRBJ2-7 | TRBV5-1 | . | TGCGCCAGCAGCCTCAGTGGCGGGAGGTCGTACGAGCAGTACTTC | CASSLSGGRSYEQYF
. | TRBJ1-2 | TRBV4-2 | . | TGTGCCAGCAGCCAAGAGGAGGGCGCCGTTAACTATGGCTACACCTTC | CASSQEEGAVNYGYTF
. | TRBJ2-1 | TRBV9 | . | TGTGCCAGCAGCGTGACAGCGGACGGGAATGAGCAGTTCTTC | CASSVTADGNEQFF
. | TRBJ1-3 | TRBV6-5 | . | TGTGCCAGCAGTTACTGGGGGGGAAACACCATATATTTT | CASSYWGGNTIYF
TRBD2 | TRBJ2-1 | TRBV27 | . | TGTGCCAGCACCGCACTAGCGAAGAGCTCCTACAATGAGCAGTTCTTC | CASTALAKSSYNEQFF
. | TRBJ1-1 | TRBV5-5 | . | TGTGCCAGCAGCTTCCGGATAGGGACGAACACTGAAGCTTTCTTT | CASSFRIGTNTEAFF
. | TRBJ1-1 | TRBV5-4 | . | TGTGCCAGCAGCCTTGGTAGGAAGAACACTGAAGCTTTCTTT | CASSLGRKNTEAFF
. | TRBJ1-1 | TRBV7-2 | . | TGTGCCAGCAGCACTTTTGAAGGGACCACTGAAGCTTTCTTT | CASSTFEGTTEAFF
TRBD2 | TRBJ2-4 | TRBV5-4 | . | TGTGCCAGCAGCTACACTAGCGGGAGGGACAAAAACATTCAGTACTTC | CASSYTSGRDKNIQYF